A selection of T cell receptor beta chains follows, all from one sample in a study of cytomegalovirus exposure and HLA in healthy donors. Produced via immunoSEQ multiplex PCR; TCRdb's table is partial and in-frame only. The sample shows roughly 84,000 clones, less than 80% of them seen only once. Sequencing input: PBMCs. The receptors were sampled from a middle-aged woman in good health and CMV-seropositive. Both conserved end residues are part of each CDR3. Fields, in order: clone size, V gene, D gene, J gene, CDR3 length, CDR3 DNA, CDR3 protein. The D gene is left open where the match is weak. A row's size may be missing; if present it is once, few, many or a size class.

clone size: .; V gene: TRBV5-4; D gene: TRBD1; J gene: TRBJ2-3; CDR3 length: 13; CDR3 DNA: TGTGCCAGCGGGGACAGGGGTACAGATACGCAGTATTTT; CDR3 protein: CASGDRGTDTQYF
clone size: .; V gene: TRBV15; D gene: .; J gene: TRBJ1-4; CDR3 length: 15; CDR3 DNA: TGTGCCACCAGCAGAGATGGGGGCCCGAATGAAAAACTGTTTTTT; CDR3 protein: CATSRDGGPNEKLFF
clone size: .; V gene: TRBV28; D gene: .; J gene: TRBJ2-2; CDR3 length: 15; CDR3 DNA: TGTGCCAGCAGTTTACTAGGGGCAAACACCGGGGAGCTGTTTTTT; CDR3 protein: CASSLLGANTGELFF
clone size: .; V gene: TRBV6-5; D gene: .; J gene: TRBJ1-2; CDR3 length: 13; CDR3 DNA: TGTGCCAGCAGTTCTGACAGCTACTATGGCTACACCTTC; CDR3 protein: CASSSDSYYGYTF
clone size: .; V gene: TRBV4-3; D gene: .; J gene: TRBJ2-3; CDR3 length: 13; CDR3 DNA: TGCGCCAGCAGCCAAAGTCAGGGTGATACGCAGTATTTT; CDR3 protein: CASSQSQGDTQYF
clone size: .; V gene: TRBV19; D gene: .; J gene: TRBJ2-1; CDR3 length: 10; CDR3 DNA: TGTGCCAGTAGGGGACACGAGCAGTTCTTC; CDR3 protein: CASRGHEQFF
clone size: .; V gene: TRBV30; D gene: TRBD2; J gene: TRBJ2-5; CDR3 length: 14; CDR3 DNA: TGTGCCTGGAGTACGGGACTAGCGGAAGAGACCCAGTACTTC; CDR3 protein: CAWSTGLAEETQYF
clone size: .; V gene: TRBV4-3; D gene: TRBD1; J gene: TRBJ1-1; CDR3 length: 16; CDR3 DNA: TGCGCCAGCAGCCAAGAAACAGGGGGCTTGGGCACTGAAGCTTTCTTT; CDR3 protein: CASSQETGGLGTEAFF
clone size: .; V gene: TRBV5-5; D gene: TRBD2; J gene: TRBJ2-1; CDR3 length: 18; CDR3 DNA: TGTGCCAGCAGGCTTAGACTAGCGGGAGGTAGCTCCTACAATGAGCAGTTCTTC; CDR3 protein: CASRLRLAGGSSYNEQFF
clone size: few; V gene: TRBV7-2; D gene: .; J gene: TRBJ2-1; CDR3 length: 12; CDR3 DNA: TGTGCCAGCAGCTCTTATCGAACTCGGGAGTTCTTC; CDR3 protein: CASSSYRTREFF
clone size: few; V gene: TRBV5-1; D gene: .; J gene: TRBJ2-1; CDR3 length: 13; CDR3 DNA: TGCGCCAGCAGCTTGTCACTTAGAAATGAGCAGTTCTTC; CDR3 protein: CASSLSLRNEQFF
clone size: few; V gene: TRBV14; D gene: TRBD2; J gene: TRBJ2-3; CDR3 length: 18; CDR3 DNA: TGTGCCAGCAGCGGCGGACTAGCGGGAGGTTATGGGGCAGATACGCAGTATTTT; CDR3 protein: CASSGGLAGGYGADTQYF
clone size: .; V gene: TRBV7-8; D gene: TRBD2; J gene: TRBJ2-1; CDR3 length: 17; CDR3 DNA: TGTGCCAGCAGCTTTGGACTAGCGGGAGGCCCTTACAATGAGCAGTTCTTC; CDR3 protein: CASSFGLAGGPYNEQFF
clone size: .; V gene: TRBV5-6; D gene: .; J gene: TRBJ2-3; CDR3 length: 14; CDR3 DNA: TGTGCCAGCAGCTATGGCGGCTTCACAGATACGCAGTATTTT; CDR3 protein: CASSYGGFTDTQYF
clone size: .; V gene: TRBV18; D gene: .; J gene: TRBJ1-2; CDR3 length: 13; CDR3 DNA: TGTGCCAGCTCACCAGGGGCCCACTATGGCTACACCTTC; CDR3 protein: CASSPGAHYGYTF
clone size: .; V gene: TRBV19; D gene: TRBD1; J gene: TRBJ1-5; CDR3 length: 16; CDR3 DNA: TGTGCCAGTAGTGGGGGCGGGACAGGGGCCGGTCAGCCCCAGCATTTT; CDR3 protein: CASSGGGTGAGQPQHF
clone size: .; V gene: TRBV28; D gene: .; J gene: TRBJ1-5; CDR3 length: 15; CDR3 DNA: TGTGCCAGCAGTTTTTTTCAGGGATTTTATCAGCCCCAGCATTTT; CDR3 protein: CASSFFQGFYQPQHF
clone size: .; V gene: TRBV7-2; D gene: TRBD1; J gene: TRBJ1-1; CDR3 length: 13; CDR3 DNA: TGTGCCAGCAGCTCACAGGGGGCCACTGAAGCTTTCTTT; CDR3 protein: CASSSQGATEAFF
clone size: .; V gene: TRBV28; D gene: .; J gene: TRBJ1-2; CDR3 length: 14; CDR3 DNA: TGTGCCAGCAACCCGACAGGTAGAGACTATGGCTACACCTTC; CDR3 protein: CASNPTGRDYGYTF
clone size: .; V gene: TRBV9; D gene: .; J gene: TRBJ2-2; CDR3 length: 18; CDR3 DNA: TGTGCCAGCAGCGTAGATTTTGAGGGCGGGAAGAACACCGGGGAGCTGTTTTTT; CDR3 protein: CASSVDFEGGKNTGELFF
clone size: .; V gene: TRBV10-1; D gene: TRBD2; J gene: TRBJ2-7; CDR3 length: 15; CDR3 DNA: TGCGCCAGCAGTCCCGGTTTGGGAGGGAACTACGAGCAGTACTTC; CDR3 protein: CASSPGLGGNYEQYF
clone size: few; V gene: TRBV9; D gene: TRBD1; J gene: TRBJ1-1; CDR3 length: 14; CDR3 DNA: TGTGCCAGCAGCCAGGGGGGTGAGAACACTGAAGCTTTCTTT; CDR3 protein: CASSQGGENTEAFF
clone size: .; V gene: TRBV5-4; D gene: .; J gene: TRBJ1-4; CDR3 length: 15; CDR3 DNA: TGTGCCAGCAGCAAAACAGGGTCCGCCGGTGAAAAACTGTTTTTT; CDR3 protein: CASSKTGSAGEKLFF
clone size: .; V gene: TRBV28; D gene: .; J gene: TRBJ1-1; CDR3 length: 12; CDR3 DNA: TGTGCCAGCAGTCTTGAACTGCCTGAAGCTTTCTTT; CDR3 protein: CASSLELPEAFF
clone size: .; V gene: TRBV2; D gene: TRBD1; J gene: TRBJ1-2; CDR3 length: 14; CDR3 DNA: TGTGCCAGCAGTGAAGACAGGGGGATCGATGGCTACACCTTC; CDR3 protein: CASSEDRGIDGYTF
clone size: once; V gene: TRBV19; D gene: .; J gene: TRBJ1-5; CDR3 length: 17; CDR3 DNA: TGTGCCAGTAGTATCCCGCACCCTCGGGATAGCAATCAGCCCCAGCATTTT; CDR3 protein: CASSIPHPRDSNQPQHF
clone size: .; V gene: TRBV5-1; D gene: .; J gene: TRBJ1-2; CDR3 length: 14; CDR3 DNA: TGCGCCAGCAGCCCTTTGACAGGAAACTATGGCTACACCTTC; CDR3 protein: CASSPLTGNYGYTF
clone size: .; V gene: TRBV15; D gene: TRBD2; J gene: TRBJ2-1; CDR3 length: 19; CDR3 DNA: TGTGCCACCAGCAGGCCCGGACTAGCGGGAGGGCCTGGTCACAATGAGCAGTTCTTC; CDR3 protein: CATSRPGLAGGPGHNEQFF
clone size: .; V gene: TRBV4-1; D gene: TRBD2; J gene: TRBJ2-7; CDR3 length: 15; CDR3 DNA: TGCGCCAGCAGGCGGACTAGCGGGATAAGCCACGAGCAGTACTTC; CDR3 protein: CASRRTSGISHEQYF
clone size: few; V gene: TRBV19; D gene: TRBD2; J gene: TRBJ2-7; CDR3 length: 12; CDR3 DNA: TGTGCCAGTAGCACTAGCGCCTACGAGCAGTACTTC; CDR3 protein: CASSTSAYEQYF
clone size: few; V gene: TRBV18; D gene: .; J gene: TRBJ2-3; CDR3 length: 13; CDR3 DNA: TGTGCCAGCTCAGTCCCAGGGACAGATACGCAGTATTTT; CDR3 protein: CASSVPGTDTQYF
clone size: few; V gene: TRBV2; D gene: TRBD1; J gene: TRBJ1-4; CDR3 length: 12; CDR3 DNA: TGTGCCGGAAGACAGGGGAATGAAAAACTGTTTTTT; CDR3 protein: CAGRQGNEKLFF
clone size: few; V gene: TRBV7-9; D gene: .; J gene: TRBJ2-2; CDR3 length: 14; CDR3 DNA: TGTGCCAGCGGCTGGGGGCTTACCACCGGGGAGCTGTTTTTT; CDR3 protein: CASGWGLTTGELFF
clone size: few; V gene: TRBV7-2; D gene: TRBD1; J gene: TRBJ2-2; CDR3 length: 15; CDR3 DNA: TGTGCCAGCAGGAAGAGACAGGGTCCGGCCGGGGAGCTGTTTTTT; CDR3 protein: CASRKRQGPAGELFF
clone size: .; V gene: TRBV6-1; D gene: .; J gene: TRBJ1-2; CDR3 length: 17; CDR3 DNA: TGTGCCAGCAGTGAACAAGGGGGACCGCGAGGTAGAAATGGCTACACCTTC; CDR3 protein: CASSEQGGPRGRNGYTF
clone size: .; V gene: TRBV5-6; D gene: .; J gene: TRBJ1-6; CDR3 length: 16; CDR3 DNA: TGTGCCAGCAGCTCGAGGAGCCTTAGGGGTAATTCACCCCTCCACTTT; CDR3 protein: CASSSRSLRGNSPLHF
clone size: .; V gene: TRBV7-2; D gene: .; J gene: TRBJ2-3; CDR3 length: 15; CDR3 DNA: TGTGCCAGCAGCTTCGGGTTTGCTAGCACAGATACGCAGTATTTT; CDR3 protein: CASSFGFASTDTQYF
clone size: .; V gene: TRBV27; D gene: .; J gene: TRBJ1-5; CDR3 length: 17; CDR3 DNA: TGTGCCAGCAGTTTATTCGGCAGGGTGAATAGCAATCAGCCCCAGCATTTT; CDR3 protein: CASSLFGRVNSNQPQHF
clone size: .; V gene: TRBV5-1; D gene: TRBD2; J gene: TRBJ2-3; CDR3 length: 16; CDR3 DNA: TGCGCCAGCAGCCTGGAGACTAGCGACCGCACAGATACGCAGTATTTT; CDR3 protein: CASSLETSDRTDTQYF
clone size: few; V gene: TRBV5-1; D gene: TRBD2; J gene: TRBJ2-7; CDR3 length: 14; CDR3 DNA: TGCGCCAGCAGCTCTTGGACTAGCGTTTACGAGCAGTACTTC; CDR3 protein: CASSSWTSVYEQYF
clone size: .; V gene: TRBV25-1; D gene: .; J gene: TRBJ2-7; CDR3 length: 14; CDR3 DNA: TGTGCCAGCAGCCCTGGGTGGGGCTTCTACGAGCAGTACTTC; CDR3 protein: CASSPGWGFYEQYF
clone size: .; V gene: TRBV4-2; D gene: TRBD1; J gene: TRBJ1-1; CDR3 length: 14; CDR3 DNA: TGTGCCAGCAGCCAAGGGCACAGGGGGACTGAAGCTTTCTTT; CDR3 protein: CASSQGHRGTEAFF
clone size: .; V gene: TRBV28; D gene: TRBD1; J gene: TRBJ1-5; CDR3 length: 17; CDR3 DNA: TGTGCCAGCAGTCCGGGTCCCGGGACAGGGTTTGATCAGCCCCAGCATTTT; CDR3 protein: CASSPGPGTGFDQPQHF
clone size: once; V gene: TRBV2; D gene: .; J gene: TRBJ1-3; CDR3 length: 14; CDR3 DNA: TGTGCCAGCAGTGCCCAGGGATCCGGAAACACCATATATTTT; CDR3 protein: CASSAQGSGNTIYF
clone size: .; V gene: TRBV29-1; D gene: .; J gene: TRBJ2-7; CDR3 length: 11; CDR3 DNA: TGCAGCGTTGCAACAGTCTACGAGCAGTACTTC; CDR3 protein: CSVATVYEQYF
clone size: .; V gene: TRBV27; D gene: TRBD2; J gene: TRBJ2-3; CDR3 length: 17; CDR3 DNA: TGTGCCAGCAGTTTCCTCCCTCGGCGGGAGCGCACAGATACGCAGTATTTT; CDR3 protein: CASSFLPRRERTDTQYF
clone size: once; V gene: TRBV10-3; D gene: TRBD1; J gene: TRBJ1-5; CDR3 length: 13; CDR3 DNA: TGTGCCATCAGGGGACAGGGCAATCAGCCCCAGCATTTT; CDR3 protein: CAIRGQGNQPQHF
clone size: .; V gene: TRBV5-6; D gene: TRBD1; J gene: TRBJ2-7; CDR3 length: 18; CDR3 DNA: TGTGCCAGCAGCTTGTCACCTACAGGGGGCGCGCGGTTGTACGAGCAGTACTTC; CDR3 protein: CASSLSPTGGARLYEQYF
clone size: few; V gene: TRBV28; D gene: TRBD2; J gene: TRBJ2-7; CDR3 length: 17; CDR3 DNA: TGTGCCAGCAGCACACCGGGACTAGCGGGAGGGAGGGGCGAGCAGTACTTC; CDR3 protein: CASSTPGLAGGRGEQYF
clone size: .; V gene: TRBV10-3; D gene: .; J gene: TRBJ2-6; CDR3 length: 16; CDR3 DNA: TGTGCCATCAGTGAGTCGTTGGGGAGAGGGGCCAACGTCCTGACTTTC; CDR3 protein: CAISESLGRGANVLTF
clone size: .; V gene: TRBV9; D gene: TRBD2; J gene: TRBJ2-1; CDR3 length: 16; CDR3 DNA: TGTGCCAGCAGCGCCTCAGGGACTAGCGGGGTCAGAGAGCAGTTCTTC; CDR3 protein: CASSASGTSGVREQFF
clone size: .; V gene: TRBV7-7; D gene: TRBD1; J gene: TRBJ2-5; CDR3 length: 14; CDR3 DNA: TGTGCCAGCAGCGCCCAGGGGGCGGCGGAGACCCAGTACTTC; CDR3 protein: CASSAQGAAETQYF
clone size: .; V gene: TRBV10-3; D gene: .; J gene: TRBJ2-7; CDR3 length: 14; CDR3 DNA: TGTGCCATCAGTGAGATGGGCAGTAGGCACGAGCAGTACTTC; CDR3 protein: CAISEMGSRHEQYF
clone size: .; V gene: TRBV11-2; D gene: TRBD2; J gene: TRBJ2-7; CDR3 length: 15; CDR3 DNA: TGTGCCAGCAGCTTGCTAGCGGGAGGGACTTACGAGCAGTACTTC; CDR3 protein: CASSLLAGGTYEQYF
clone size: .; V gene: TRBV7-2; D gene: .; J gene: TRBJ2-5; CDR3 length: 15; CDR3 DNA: TGTGCCAGCAGCTCACAAGGACAGCTGGGGGAGACCCAGTACTTC; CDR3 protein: CASSSQGQLGETQYF